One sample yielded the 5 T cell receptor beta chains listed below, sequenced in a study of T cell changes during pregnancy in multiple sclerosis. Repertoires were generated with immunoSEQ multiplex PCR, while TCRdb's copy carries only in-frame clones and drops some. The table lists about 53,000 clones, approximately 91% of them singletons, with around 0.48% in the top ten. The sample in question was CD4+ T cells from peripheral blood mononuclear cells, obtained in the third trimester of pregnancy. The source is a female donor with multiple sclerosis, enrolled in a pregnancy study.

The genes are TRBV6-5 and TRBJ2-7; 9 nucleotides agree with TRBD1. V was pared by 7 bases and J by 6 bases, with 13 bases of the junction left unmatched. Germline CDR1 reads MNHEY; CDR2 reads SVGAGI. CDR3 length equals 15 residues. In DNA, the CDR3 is TGTGCCAGCAAACCCGGGACAGGGAAAGCCCTCGAGCAGTACTTC. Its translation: CASKPGTGKALEQYF.

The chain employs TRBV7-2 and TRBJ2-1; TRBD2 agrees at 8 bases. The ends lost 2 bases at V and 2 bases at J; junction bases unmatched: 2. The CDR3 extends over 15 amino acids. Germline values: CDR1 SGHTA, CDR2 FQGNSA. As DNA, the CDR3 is TGTGCCAGCAGCTTACTCGGGGGGGCCTACAATGAGCAGTTCTTC. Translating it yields CASSLLGGAYNEQFF.

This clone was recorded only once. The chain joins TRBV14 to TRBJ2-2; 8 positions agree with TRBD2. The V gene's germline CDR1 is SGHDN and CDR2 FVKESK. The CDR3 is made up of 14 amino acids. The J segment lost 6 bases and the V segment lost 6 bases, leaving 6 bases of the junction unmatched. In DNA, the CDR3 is TGTGCCAGCAGTCTTCGGGAGGGCGCCGGGGAGCTGTTTTTT. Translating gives CASSLREGAGELFF.

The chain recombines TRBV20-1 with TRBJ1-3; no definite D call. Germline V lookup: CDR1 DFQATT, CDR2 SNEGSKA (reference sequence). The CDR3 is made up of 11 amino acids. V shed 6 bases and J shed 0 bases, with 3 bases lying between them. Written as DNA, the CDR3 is TGCAGTGCCAACTCTGGAAACACCATATATTTT. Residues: CSANSGNTIYF.

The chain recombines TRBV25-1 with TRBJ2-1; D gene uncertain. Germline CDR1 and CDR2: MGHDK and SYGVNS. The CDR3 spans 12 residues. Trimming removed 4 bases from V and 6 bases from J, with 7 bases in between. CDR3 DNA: TGTGCCAGCAGTGCCCTAAGCAATGAGCAGTTCTTC. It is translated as CASSALSNEQFF.